This T cell receptor (beta chain) is drawn from a study of Graves' ophthalmopathy and Graves' hyperthyroidism. This clonotype was found many times. Its antigen remains unidentified. Moderate-to-severe activity, with CAS ≥3, NOSPECS ≥4 and duration under 3 months, characterized the donors with ophthalmopathy. Uncontrolled infections, other autoimmune diseases, pregnancy or lactation barred patients from enrollment. TCR beta CDR3 amplification used RNA transcripts. Second-round multiplex PCR came after first-round RT-PCR with HTBI primers. Via MiXCR, TCRdb re-called the multiplex PCR reads, giving one row per CDR3 protein. The sample has approximately 160,000 distinct CDR3 sequences, around 40% seen once. Broader study findings: Sensitivity reached 85% to 90% and specificity roughly 81% for a 13-signature model separating ophthalmopathy from stable hyperthyroidism. A majority of expanded thyroid clonotypes exceeding 0.001 frequency were likewise present in blood.

The origin of this receptor is a man between 25 and 39 years old with Graves' ophthalmopathy. The specimen was peripheral blood.

In DNA, the CDR3 is TGTGCCAGCAGTTTGGACAGGGGGAACACCGGGGAGCTGTTTTTT. The encoded protein is CASSLDRGNTGELFF. The gene calls are TRBV2 and TRBJ2-2, with 9 bases lining up with TRBD1. The germline CDR1 and CDR2 sequences are SNHLY and FYNNEI. The V and J ends lost 5 bases and 1 base, in that order; junction bases with no gene match: 2. This CDR3 contains 15 residues.